This entry describes one TCR beta chain. These data come from a study of cytomegalovirus exposure and HLA in healthy donors. This PCR relied on a set of 60 Vbeta primers and 13 Jbeta primers. Data came from immunoSEQ multiplex PCR; TCRdb stores just in-frame clones and leaves some out. The data show about 81,000 clones, with 70% to 80% seen just once and under 3% held by the top ten. The source is a man in his fifties in good health and CMV-seropositive. Sequenced input: PBMCs.

The CDR3 protein is CASSFKQGQNNSPLHF. For the CDR3, the DNA is TGTGCCAGCAGCTTCAAGCAAGGACAAAATAATTCACCCCTCCACTTT. This chain uses TRBV11-2 with TRBJ1-6, with D possibly being TRBD1 (5 bases). V was clipped by 3 bases and J by 5 bases, with 14 bases between them. The germline V gene encodes CDR1 SGHAT and CDR2 FQNNGV. CDR3 length: 16 amino acids. Full variable domain (rest looked up from reference TRBV11-2 and TRBJ1-6): EAGVAQSPRYKIIEKRQSVAFWCNPISGHATLYWYQQILGQGPKLLIQFQNNGVVDDSQLPKDRFSAERLKGVDSTLKIQPAKLEDSAVYLCASSFKQGQNNSPLHFGNGTRLTVT.